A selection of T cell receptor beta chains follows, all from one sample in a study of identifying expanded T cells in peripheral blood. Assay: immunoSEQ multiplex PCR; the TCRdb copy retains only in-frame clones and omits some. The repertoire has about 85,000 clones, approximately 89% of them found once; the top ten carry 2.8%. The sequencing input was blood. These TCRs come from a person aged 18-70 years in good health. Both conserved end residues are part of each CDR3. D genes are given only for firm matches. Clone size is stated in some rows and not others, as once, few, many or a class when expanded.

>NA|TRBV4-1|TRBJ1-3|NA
CASSQLGSSGNTIYF
TGCGCCAGCAGCCAGCTTGGGAGCTCTGGAAACACCATATATTTT
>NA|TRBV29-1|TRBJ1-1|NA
CSVAKSSTGEAFF
TGCAGCGTTGCAAAATCGAGCACAGGGGAAGCTTTCTTT
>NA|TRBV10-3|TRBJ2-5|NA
CAISDSTGMETQYF
TGTGCCATCAGTGATTCCACCGGGATGGAGACCCAGTACTTC
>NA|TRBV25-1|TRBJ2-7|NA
CASSGSQGSYEQYF
TGTGCCAGCAGTGGCTCACAGGGTTCCTACGAGCAGTACTTC
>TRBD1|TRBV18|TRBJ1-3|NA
CASSHGTGGTGNTIYF
TGTGCCAGCTCGCACGGGACAGGGGGAACTGGAAACACCATATATTTT
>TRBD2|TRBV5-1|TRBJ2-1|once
CASQGGEGGQFF
TGCGCCAGCCAGGGAGGGGAAGGTGGGCAGTTCTTC
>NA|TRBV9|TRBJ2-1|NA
CASSVSSGLQVEQFF
TGTGCCAGCAGCGTCAGTAGCGGATTACAGGTCGAGCAGTTCTTC
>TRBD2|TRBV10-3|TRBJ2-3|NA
CAISLAGAEGDTQYF
TGTGCCATCAGCCTAGCGGGGGCCGAGGGAGATACGCAGTATTTT
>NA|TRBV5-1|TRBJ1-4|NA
CASSLGDFTGSEKLFF
TGCGCCAGCAGCTTGGGTGATTTCACAGGGAGTGAAAAACTGTTTTTT
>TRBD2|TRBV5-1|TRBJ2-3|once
CASTREGPRTDTQYF
TGCGCCAGCACCCGGGAGGGCCCACGCACAGATACGCAGTATTTT
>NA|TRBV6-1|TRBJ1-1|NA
CASSEYSLSTEAFF
TGTGCCAGCAGTGAATATTCCCTAAGCACTGAAGCTTTCTTT
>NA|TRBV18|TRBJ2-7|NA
CASSPNPGQYYEQYF
TGTGCCAGCTCACCCAATCCCGGACAGTACTACGAGCAGTACTTC
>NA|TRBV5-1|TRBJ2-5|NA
CASSLGGTILGETQYF
TGCGCCAGCAGCTTGGGGGGTACAATCCTCGGAGAGACCCAGTACTTC
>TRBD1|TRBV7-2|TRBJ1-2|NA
CASGKRDRGGYTF
TGTGCCAGCGGAAAAAGAGACAGGGGGGGCTACACCTTC
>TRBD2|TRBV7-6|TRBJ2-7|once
CASSLGVAGGITYEQYF
TGTGCCAGCAGCTTAGGTGTAGCGGGAGGGATAACCTACGAGCAGTACTTC
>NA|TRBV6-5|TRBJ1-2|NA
CASSRGRGYGYTF
TGTGCCAGCAGCCGAGGACGGGGGTATGGCTACACCTTC
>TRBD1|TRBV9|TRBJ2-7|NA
CASSSPGTGTYEQYF
TGTGCCAGCAGCTCACCCGGGACAGGGACCTACGAGCAGTACTTC
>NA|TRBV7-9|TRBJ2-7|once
CASSRGGVEQYF
TGTGCCAGCAGCCGAGGAGGGGTCGAGCAGTACTTC
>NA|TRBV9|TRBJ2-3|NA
CASSRGDTQYF
TGTGCCAGCAGTCGGGGAGATACGCAGTATTTT
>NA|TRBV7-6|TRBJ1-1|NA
CASSHLPGRDLMNTEAFF
TGTGCCAGCAGCCACCTTCCGGGACGGGATCTAATGAACACTGAAGCTTTCTTT
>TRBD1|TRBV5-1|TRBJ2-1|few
CASSLARDRGYNEQFF
TGCGCCAGCAGCTTGGCCCGGGACAGGGGCTACAATGAGCAGTTCTTC
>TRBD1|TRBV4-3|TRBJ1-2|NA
CASSQDSGGDYYGYTF
TGCGCCAGCAGCCAAGACTCAGGGGGCGACTACTATGGCTACACCTTC
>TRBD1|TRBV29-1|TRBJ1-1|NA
CSVRRTGPDTEAFF
TGCAGCGTTCGAAGGACAGGTCCGGACACTGAAGCTTTCTTT
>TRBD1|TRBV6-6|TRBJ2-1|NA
CASSYPGQGLGEQFF
TGTGCCAGCAGTTACCCCGGACAGGGGCTGGGTGAGCAGTTCTTC
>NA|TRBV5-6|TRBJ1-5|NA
CASSLKGLQGGQPQHF
TGTGCCAGCAGCTTGAAGGGGTTACAGGGCGGGCAGCCCCAGCATTTT
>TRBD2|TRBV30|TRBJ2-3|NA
CAWSGLAGADTQYF
TGTGCCTGGAGTGGACTAGCGGGGGCAGATACGCAGTATTTT
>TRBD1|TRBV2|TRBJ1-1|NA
CASSAEGQGPEAFF
TGTGCCAGCAGTGCCGAGGGACAGGGTCCTGAAGCTTTCTTT
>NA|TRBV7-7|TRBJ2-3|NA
CASSAWTGSSGDTQYF
TGTGCTAGCAGTGCCTGGACGGGCAGCTCGGGAGATACGCAGTATTTT
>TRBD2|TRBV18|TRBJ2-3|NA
CASSSTSGERDTQYF
TGTGCCAGCTCATCTACTAGCGGGGAGAGAGATACGCAGTATTTT